These 23 T cell receptor beta chains were sequenced from one sample in a study of control samples from healthy donors and cancer patients (dated by TCRdb to the early 2020s). The method was the immunoSEQ multiplex PCR assay. TCRdb re-hosts the immuneACCESS table, in-frame sequences only. Its copies lack some clones; in the studies checked, an unresolved V gene accounts for under half of them, and the cause for the rest is not known. Present in this sample are about 170,000 clones, 90% to 95% of which were seen just once. About 1.4% of the sample comes from the top ten. What was sequenced was blood. Receptors originate from a woman aged 25-40 years in good health.

This clone was detected only once. V usage is TRBV5-5 and J usage is TRBJ2-1; TRBD2 aligns across 10 bases. The V and J ends lost 0 bases and 4 bases, in that order; junction bases with no gene match: 4. Germline assignment: CDR1 SGHKS and CDR2 YYEKEE (reference sequence). The CDR3 loop spans 16 amino acids. The CDR3 DNA follows: TGTGCCAGCAGCTTGGCGTTAGCGGGGGGATACAATGAGCAGTTCTTC. Translated, it gives CASSLALAGGYNEQFF.

This clone is a singleton in its sample. The genes are TRBV19 and TRBJ2-3; 10 nucleotides agree with TRBD2. The germline gives CDR1 LNHDA, CDR2 SQIVND (reference sequence). Germline trimming cut 6 bases from V and 6 bases from J; bases unmatched to any gene: 9. The CDR3 totals 15 residues. CDR3 protein: CASRPFSGGFDTQYF. The CDR3 DNA reads TGTGCCAGTAGGCCCTTTAGCGGGGGGTTCGATACGCAGTATTTT.

The chain couples TRBV7-8 to TRBJ2-7; TRBD1 is a possible D gene (5 bases). Trimming stripped 5 bases from V and 5 bases from J, with 19 bases between. The CDR3 is 15 residues long. Germline V CDR1 and CDR2: SGHVS, FQNEAQ. This CDR3 reads CASSPPPPRGNEQYF. CDR3 bases: TGTGCCAGCAGCCCCCCTCCTCCAAGGGGCAACGAGCAGTACTTC.

V and J are TRBV6-5 and TRBJ2-3, with 10 bases matching TRBD2. The CDR3 runs to 15 residues. Germline loops: CDR1 MNHEY, CDR2 SVGAGI. The ends lost 5 bases at V and 4 bases at J; junction bases unmatched: 6. DNA of the CDR3: TGTGCCAGCAGTCACACTAGCGGGGTCGCAGATACGCAGTATTTT. This codes for CASSHTSGVADTQYF.

This sequence joins TRBV7-2 and TRBJ1-4; TRBD1 matches at 7 bases. The V and J ends lost 6 bases and 3 bases, in that order; junction bases with no gene match: 4. Germline V gene lookup returns CDR1 SGHTA and CDR2 FQGNSA. CDR3 length: 14 amino acids. The CDR3 reads CASRPGTANEKLFF. The DNA of the CDR3 is TGTGCCAGCAGGCCCGGGACAGCTAATGAAAAACTGTTTTTT.

The chain is built from TRBV18 and TRBJ1-4; 7 bases align to TRBD1. There are 14 residues in the CDR3. Germline V gene data show CDR1 as KGHSH and CDR2 as LQKENI. Trimming cost V 6 bases and J 8 bases; bases outside gene matches: 9. CDR3 sequence (DNA): TGTGCCAGCTCCCCGGACAGGCTGGGAGAAAAACTGTTTTTT. This codes for CASSPDRLGEKLFF.

The rearrangement links TRBV5-8 to TRBJ1-2; D gene unclear. The CDR3 length is 12 residues. Germline CDR1 and CDR2: SGHTS and YDEGEE. Trimming removed 4 bases at V and 7 bases at J, with 11 bases between. CDR3 amino acids: CASSPRIVGYTF. The CDR3 region has the DNA TGTGCCAGCAGCCCCCGGATTGTTGGCTACACCTTC.

The chain joins TRBV24-1 to TRBJ2-3; 8 bases line up with TRBD1. This CDR3 has 15 amino acids. The V segment lost 2 bases and the J segment 2 bases; nucleotides outside the gene matches: 2. Germline CDR1 reads KGHDR; CDR2 reads SFDVKD. The CDR3 spells CATSDSRGPTDTQYF. The CDR3, as DNA: TGTGCCACCAGTGATTCCAGGGGGCCCACAGATACGCAGTATTTT.

This clone showed up just once. Other nucleotide sequences from this sample produce the same CDR3. The chain carries TRBV5-1 and TRBJ2-5; D perhaps matches TRBD2 (6 bases). V was shortened by 0 bases and J by 5 bases, with 8 bases between the two germline ends. Germline V gives CDR1 SGHRS, CDR2 YFSETQ. This CDR3 spans 13 amino acids. In nucleotides, the CDR3 is TGCGCCAGCAGCTTGGCGGGAGCCGAGACCCAGTACTTC. Its translation is CASSLAGAETQYF.

This chain links TRBV4-1 with TRBJ1-1; D gene uncertain. Germline CDR1 is MGHRA and CDR2 is YSYEKL. Trimming took 1 base from V and 2 from J, leaving 8 bases between them. This CDR3 region has 14 residues. DNA of the CDR3: TGCGCCAGCAGCCAAGGAGACATAAACACTGAAGCTTTCTTT. As protein: CASSQGDINTEAFF.

In regard to this clone: This sample includes further DNA sequences coding for the same CDR3. This sequence joins TRBV7-2 and TRBJ2-7; 13 nucleotides align to TRBD2. In germline, CDR1 is SGHTA, CDR2 FQGNSA. CDR3 size: 15 residues. Trimming at V came to 5 bases and at J to 3 bases, leaving 4 bases not matched to a gene. DNA for the CDR3: TGTGCCAGCAGCCGCGGACTAGCGGGAGTCTACGAGCAGTACTTC. Amino acids: CASSRGLAGVYEQYF.

V is TRBV11-3 and J is TRBJ2-5; 15 bases map to TRBD2. Germline V gives CDR1 SGHNT, CDR2 YENEEA. CDR3 length: 16 amino acids. V lost 5 bases, J lost 2 bases, and 3 bases stayed unmatched. CDR3 region: CASSPGTSGGQETQYF. DNA of the CDR3: TGTGCCAGCAGCCCCGGGACTAGCGGGGGGCAAGAGACCCAGTACTTC.

The chain joins TRBV19 to TRBJ1-1; 8 bases match TRBD1. The germline CDR1 and CDR2 sequences are LNHDA and SQIVND (reference sequence). The CDR3 has 13 amino acids. Trimming removed 6 bases from V and 1 base from J; junction bases left unmatched: 1. The CDR3 nucleotides read TGTGCCAGTAGGGACAGGGAGAACACTGAAGCTTTCTTT. It translates to CASRDRENTEAFF.

V and J are TRBV18 and TRBJ1-2; TRBD1 matches at 7 bases. The germline CDR1 and CDR2 sequences are KGHSH and LQKENI. CDR3 length: 14 residues. V was pared by 1 base and J by 4 bases, with 3 bases of the junction left unmatched. The CDR3 sequence is CASSPQTGSYGYTF. In DNA form, the CDR3 reads TGTGCCAGCTCACCACAGACAGGGAGCTATGGCTACACCTTC.

This chain joins TRBV11-1 and TRBJ2-7; TRBD1 matches at 10 bases. The V gene's germline CDR1 is SGHAT and CDR2 FQDESV (reference sequence). J was trimmed by 3 bases and V by 5 bases; bases with no gene match: 4. CDR3 length: 14 amino acids. CDR3 residues: CASSRDRGHYEQYF. The CDR3 DNA is TGTGCCAGCAGCCGCGACAGGGGGCACTACGAGCAGTACTTC.

Within the sample, this clone is medium-sized. The chain couples TRBV9 to TRBJ1-1; TRBD1 agrees at 9 bases. Germline CDR1 and CDR2: SGDLS and YYNGEE. This CDR3 spans 17 amino acids. V lost 3 bases to trimming and J lost 4 bases; unmatched junction nucleotides: 13. The CDR3 DNA reads as TGTGCCAGCAGCGACGCCGGGGGACAGGGTAGCGGCACTGAAGCTTTCTTT. Its protein is CASSDAGGQGSGTEAFF.

The chain uses TRBV4-3 and TRBJ2-1; D not certain. Germline V gene data show CDR1 as LGHNA and CDR2 as YSLEER. CDR3 length: 16 residues. Trimming took off 0 bases at V and 2 bases at J, with 11 bases between the two ends. In DNA, the CDR3 is TGCGCCAGCAGCCAAGATGACGGGCAAGCCTACAATGAGCAGTTCTTC. It is translated as CASSQDDGQAYNEQFF.

This clone was counted a single time. The sample carries other DNA sequences with the same CDR3. This rearrangement joins TRBV9 to TRBJ2-2; weak D call: TRBD2 (5 bases). The CDR3 consists of 14 residues. Germline V gene data show CDR1 as SGDLS and CDR2 as YYNGEE. Trimming stripped 3 bases from V and 0 bases from J, with 6 bases between. The CDR3 nucleotides are TGTGCCAGCAGCGCGGGGACGAACACCGGGGAGCTGTTTTTT. It codes for CASSAGTNTGELFF.

The chain recombines TRBV18 with TRBJ1-2; D is ambiguous. Germline V gene sequence: CDR1 KGHSH, CDR2 LQKENI. V lost 4 bases and J lost 1, with 10 bases in between. The CDR3 runs 14 residues. The CDR3, as DNA: TGTGCCAGCTCACGAGGGCGCGTTAACTATGGCTACACCTTC. Encoded protein: CASSRGRVNYGYTF.

Only one count was recorded for this clone. Other DNA variants within this sample encode the same CDR3. The gene calls are TRBV28 and TRBJ1-2; D not resolved. Germline values: CDR1 MDHEN, CDR2 SYDVKM. This CDR3 has 13 amino acids. V gave up 2 bases and J gave up 2 bases, with 6 bases separating them. The CDR3 spells CASSLGQNYGYTF. CDR3 sequence (DNA): TGTGCCAGCAGTTTAGGGCAAAACTATGGCTACACCTTC.

The chain employs TRBV28 and TRBJ2-1; 11 positions match TRBD1. The CDR3 sequence is 15 residues long. V lost 6 bases and J lost 6; bases outside the gene matches: 7. Germline values: CDR1 MDHEN, CDR2 SYDVKM. Here the CDR3 reads CASRPSGTGGNEQFF. The CDR3 DNA follows: TGTGCCAGCAGACCCTCCGGGACAGGGGGCAATGAGCAGTTCTTC.

CDR3 DNA: TGCACCAGCAGTGTGGGCAGTTTGTGCGGAAACACCTATGGCTACACCTTC. It is translated as CTSSVGSLCGNTYGYTF. The chain recombines TRBV1 with TRBJ1-2. TRBV1 is shown as a pseudogene. CDR3 size: 17 residues.

This chain uses TRBV19 with TRBJ1-1; 7 bases agree with TRBD1. The CDR3 covers 15 residues. J gave up 1 base and V 1 base, and 3 bases lay outside the gene matches. The germline V gene encodes CDR1 LNHDA and CDR2 SQIVND (reference sequence). CDR3 amino acids: CASSIVGTENTEAFF. In DNA, the CDR3 is TGTGCCAGTAGTATAGTCGGGACAGAGAACACTGAAGCTTTCTTT.